Here is one T cell receptor beta chain with its context. In the original workflow: Amplified reference gene primers provided the basis for estimating nucleated cell counts. The assay was immunoSEQ multiplex PCR, and TCRdb's table has in-frame clones only and misses some. From that table come the V and J calls and clone size; the DNA was used to work out D and trimming. The sample includes 150,000 to 200,000 clones, about 83% of them seen just once. These data are taken from a study of blood T cell repertoires in COVID-19. Study background: Whether acute or convalescent, the COVID-19 samples came from the United States, Italy and Spain. T cells, B-cell-depleted T cells, or PBMCs supplied cDNA or gDNA.

Unmatched junction bases numbered 12, after V lost 2 bases and J lost 4 bases. Per the germline V gene, CDR1 is MNHEY and CDR2 is SMNVEV (reference sequence). The CDR3 sequence is 18 residues long. Sequencing was done on a sample of peripheral blood. The clonotype comes from a human donor in a cohort sampled during active COVID-19. The chain employs TRBV27 and TRBJ2-1, with 9 bases aligning to TRBD1. The CDR3 sequence: CASSLTPPGTGLYNEQFF. In nucleotides, the CDR3 is TGTGCCAGCAGTTTAACCCCTCCCGGGACAGGGCTTTACAATGAGCAGTTCTTC.